This TCR beta chain comes out of a study of blood T cell repertoires in COVID-19. The V and J ends lost 5 bases and 3 bases, in that order; junction bases with no gene match: 9. The CDR3 totals 15 residues. In germline, CDR1 is SGHTA, CDR2 FQGNSA. This clone occurred once. The data were produced by immunoSEQ multiplex PCR, yet TCRdb's version contains in-frame clones alone and is incomplete. The sample includes approximately 250,000 clones, roughly 86% of them seen just once. The clonotype was recovered from a woman aged 80 or over with COVID-19, enrolled during active disease. The chain employs TRBV7-2 and TRBJ2-7; 8 bases fit TRBD1. Source material: peripheral blood. DNA for the CDR3: TGTGCCAGCAGCCGCGACAGGGGTTTCTACTACGAGCAGTACTTC. Translated, it gives CASSRDRGFYYEQYF.